One sample yielded the 28 T cell receptor beta chains listed below, sequenced in a study of neurological immune-mediated disorders. TCRdb re-analysed the 5' RACE reads in MiXCR, keeping a single row per CDR3 protein. In the table there are some 66,000 distinct CDR3 sequences, roughly 3.2% of which are singletons. The sequencing input was PBMCs. The origin of the receptors is a man aged 35-49 years with multiple sclerosis.

This clonotype was recorded many times. This rearrangement joins TRBV29-1 to TRBJ2-1; 9 bases agree with TRBD1. Germline trimming cut 6 bases from V and 7 bases from J; bases unmatched to any gene: 10. Germline V CDR1 and CDR2: SQVTM, ANQGSEA. There are 14 residues in the CDR3. The CDR3 loop reads CSVETQGAGNEQFF. CDR3 nucleotide sequence: TGCAGCGTCGAGACACAGGGGGCTGGGAATGAGCAGTTCTTC.

This clonotype was seen many times. The chain uses TRBV5-4 and TRBJ2-2; a weak D match, TRBD2 (6 bases). CDR3 length equals 15 residues. V was trimmed by 4 bases and J by 1 base, leaving 11 bases between them. CDR1 and CDR2 (germline): SGHNT, YYREEE (reference sequence). CDR3 protein: CASSLDGGNTGELFF. The CDR3 nucleotides are TGTGCCAGCAGCCTAGACGGGGGGAACACCGGGGAGCTGTTTTTT.

This clonotype was detected many times. The chain uses TRBV2 and TRBJ1-1; 8 positions agree with TRBD1. The trim removed 7 bases at V and 7 bases at J, leaving 5 bases unmatched. CDR1 is SNHLY, CDR2 FYNNEI, per germline. The length of the CDR3 is 12 residues. The CDR3 DNA follows: TGTGCCAGCATGGGGACAGGCGTTGAAGCTTTCTTT. Translation: CASMGTGVEAFF.

In its sample, this clonotype was seen many times. This rearrangement joins TRBV4-1 to TRBJ2-3, with 8 bases lining up with TRBD2. Germline V lookup: CDR1 MGHRA, CDR2 YSYEKL. The CDR3 has 17 amino acids. The junction had 12 bases not matched to a gene; V was cut back by 3 bases and J by 4 bases. The CDR3 region is CASSQKGASGSSDTQYF. The CDR3 DNA is TGCGCCAGCAGCCAGAAAGGGGCTAGCGGGTCTTCAGATACGCAGTATTTT.

At least ten counts were recorded for this clonotype. This chain uses TRBV20-1 with TRBJ1-1; 10 bases fit TRBD1. The CDR3 extends over 14 amino acids. From germline, CDR1 is DFQATT and CDR2 SNEGSKA (reference sequence). Losses at the gene ends were 6 bases for V and 4 bases for J; bases not matched to a gene: 8. CDR3 in amino acids: CSAWDRGGGTEAFF. The CDR3 DNA reads as TGCAGTGCCTGGGACAGGGGAGGGGGCACTGAAGCTTTCTTT.

This clonotype was picked up many times. CDR3 sequence (DNA): TGCGCCAGCAGCCCACGGACAGGGGGAAACACTGAAGCTTTCTTT. Translated, it gives CASSPRTGGNTEAFF. The chain employs TRBV5-1 and TRBJ1-1, with 10 positions matching TRBD1. Trimming took 4 bases from V and 2 from J; bases not matched to a gene: 5. CDR3 length: 15 amino acids. Looked up from germline, CDR1 is SGHRS and CDR2 is YFSETQ.

This clonotype has a count of ten or more. The V call is TRBV20-1, the J call TRBJ1-1; 9 nucleotides match TRBD1. This CDR3 contains 14 residues. Germline loops: CDR1 DFQATT, CDR2 SNEGSKA (reference sequence). With V trimmed by 4 bases and J by 1 base, 4 bases remained unmatched. CDR3 in DNA: TGCAGTGCTACACAGGGGGCCTGGAACACTGAAGCTTTCTTT. It specifies CSATQGAWNTEAFF.

This clonotype was seen many times. This sequence joins TRBV9 and TRBJ2-7; 12 bases are shared with TRBD2. This CDR3 is built from 16 residues. The J segment lost 4 bases and the V segment lost 3 bases, leaving 8 bases of the junction unmatched. Germline V gives CDR1 SGDLS, CDR2 YYNGEE. The CDR3 DNA reads TGTGCCAGCAGCGAGGGACCGGGACTAGCGGGTTACGAGCAGTACTTC. This encodes CASSEGPGLAGYEQYF.

This clonotype was counted ten times or more. V usage is TRBV30 and J usage is TRBJ2-5; D uncertain. The CDR3 has 12 amino acids. V shed 5 bases and J shed 1 base, with 8 bases lying between them. Germline lookup yields CDR1 GTSNPN and CDR2 SVGIG (reference sequence). CDR3 sequence reads: CAWSRLQETQYF. The DNA for the CDR3 is TGTGCCTGGTCCCGGCTCCAAGAGACCCAGTACTTC. Combining the CDR3 with reference TRBV30 and TRBJ2-5 gives the whole variable domain SQTIHQWPATLVQPVGSPLSLECTVEGTSNPNLYWYRQAAGRGLQLLFYSVGIGQISSEVPQNLSASRPQDRQFILSSKKLLLSDSGFYLCAWSRLQETQYFGPGTRLLVL.

This clonotype was recorded many times. This rearrangement joins TRBV7-9 to TRBJ2-5, with TRBD1 matching over 8 bases. J was trimmed by 4 bases and V by 5 bases; bases with no gene match: 6. This CDR3 is 14 amino acids long. Germline V gene lookup returns CDR1 SEHNR and CDR2 FQNEAQ (reference sequence). The CDR3 region is CASSTRQGPETQYF. The CDR3 DNA is TGTGCCAGCAGCACCCGACAGGGGCCAGAGACCCAGTACTTC.

This clonotype was picked up many times. V and J are TRBV15 and TRBJ2-7; 10 nucleotides match TRBD1. Looked up from germline, CDR1 is LNHNV and CDR2 is YYDKDF (reference sequence). This CDR3 contains 16 residues. Unmatched junction bases numbered 3, after V lost 0 bases and J lost 1 base. The CDR3 nucleotides read TGTGCCACCAGCAGAGATTGGACAGGGGGATCCTACGAGCAGTACTTC. It encodes CATSRDWTGGSYEQYF.

This clonotype was detected many times. The chain couples TRBV5-1 to TRBJ2-3; the match to TRBD2 covers 9 bases. CDR1 is SGHRS and CDR2 is YFSETQ in the germline V gene. The ends lost 4 bases at V and 5 bases at J; junction bases unmatched: 8. This CDR3 region has 15 residues. The CDR3 DNA sequence: TGCGCCAGCAGCATCGCGGGGGGGCGGGGAGATACGCAGTATTTT. Its protein product is CASSIAGGRGDTQYF.

This clonotype has a count of ten or more. CDR3 nucleotides: TGCAGTGCTGGGACAGCCCAAGAGACCCAGTACTTC. Amino acids: CSAGTAQETQYF. This rearrangement joins TRBV20-1 to TRBJ2-5, with 7 nucleotides matching TRBD1. The V segment lost 5 bases and the J segment 1 base; nucleotides outside the gene matches: 1. The CDR3 runs to 12 residues. The germline V gene has CDR1 DFQATT and CDR2 SNEGSKA (reference sequence).

The V call is TRBV7-9, the J call TRBJ2-1; D unresolved. The CDR3 spans 14 residues. Germline lookup yields CDR1 SEHNR and CDR2 FQNEAQ (reference sequence). V lost 1 base and J lost 5, with 9 bases in between. The CDR3 region has the DNA TGTGCCAGCAGCTTAGAGGCACGCCACAATGAGCAGTTCTTC. Its translation is CASSLEARHNEQFF.

This clonotype was found many times. The CDR3 DNA is TGTGCCAGCAACCGACAGGCCTCGAACACTGAAGCTTTCTTT. It yields the protein CASNRQASNTEAFF. The V gene is TRBV3-1, the J gene TRBJ1-1; D may be TRBD1 (6 bases). V lost 7 bases to trimming and J lost 1 base, with 13 bases between them. This CDR3 comprises 14 residues. Germline lookup yields CDR1 LGHDT and CDR2 YNNKEL (reference sequence).

This clonotype has ten or more counts. The genes are TRBV20-1 and TRBJ2-5, with D possibly being TRBD1 or TRBD2 (6 bases each). The V gene lost 6 bases and the J gene lost 5 bases, with 16 bases spanning the gap. This CDR3 is 13 amino acids long. The germline V gene has CDR1 DFQATT and CDR2 SNEGSKA (reference sequence). The CDR3 loop reads CSAQSQGRETQYF. In DNA form, the CDR3 reads TGCAGTGCCCAATCCCAGGGGAGGGAGACCCAGTACTTC.

At least ten counts were recorded for this clonotype. This sequence joins TRBV10-2 and TRBJ1-1; 8 nucleotides align to TRBD1. Germline V CDR1 and CDR2: WSHSY, SAAADI. The CDR3 has 13 amino acids. After removal of 7 bases from V and 0 bases from J, the junction contained 1 base not matched to a gene. In nucleotides, the CDR3 is TGCGCCAGCAACAGGGGGATGAACACTGAAGCTTTCTTT. It yields the protein CASNRGMNTEAFF.

This clonotype appeared many times. This chain links TRBV5-1 with TRBJ2-5; 9 bases fit TRBD2. Per the germline V gene, CDR1 is SGHRS and CDR2 is YFSETQ. The CDR3 is 13 residues long. The ends lost 8 bases at V and 2 bases at J; junction bases unmatched: 4. CDR3 protein: CASSGGPQETQYF. CDR3 DNA sequence: TGCGCCAGTAGCGGGGGTCCACAAGAGACCCAGTACTTC.

This clonotype came up many times. V usage is TRBV7-2 and J usage is TRBJ1-2; D may be TRBD1 (6 bases). V was cut by 5 bases and J by 2 bases, with 18 bases left in between. Germline V CDR1 and CDR2: SGHTA, FQGNSA. This CDR3 is 16 amino acids long. Written as DNA, the CDR3 is TGTGCCAGCAGCCAGGGGCAACCCCAAGCGAACTATGGCTACACCTTC. This sequence encodes CASSQGQPQANYGYTF. Combining the CDR3 with reference TRBV7-2 and TRBJ1-2 gives the whole variable domain GAGVSQSPSNKVTEKGKDVELRCDPISGHTALYWYRQSLGQGLEFLIYFQGNSAPDKSGLPSDRFSAERTGGSVSTLTIQRTQQEDSAVYLCASSQGQPQANYGYTFGSGTRLTVV.

This clonotype was detected many times. The chain employs TRBV5-8 and TRBJ2-2, with 10 bases identical to TRBD2. V lost 6 bases and J lost 5; bases outside the gene matches: 4. CDR1 and CDR2 (germline): SGHTS, YDEGEE. This CDR3 spans 14 amino acids. Here the CDR3 reads CASTPSGGTGELFF. For the CDR3, the DNA is TGTGCCAGCACCCCTAGCGGGGGAACCGGGGAGCTGTTTTTT.

This clonotype was observed many times. The chain combines TRBV6-5 with TRBJ2-7, with TRBD1 identical over 7 bases. Germline V lookup: CDR1 MNHEY, CDR2 SVGAGI. The CDR3 is 16 amino acids. J was trimmed by 2 bases and V by 8 bases; bases with no gene match: 15. The CDR3 DNA is TGTGCCAGCTCTACCTATGGGACAGTGGGTACCTACGAGCAGTACTTC. Amino acid sequence: CASSTYGTVGTYEQYF.

This clonotype was seen ten or more times. The chain links TRBV29-1 to TRBJ2-1; maybe TRBD2 (5 bases). Germline V gene lookup returns CDR1 SQVTM and CDR2 ANQGSEA. Trimming removed 4 bases at V and 4 bases at J, with 11 bases between. The CDR3 extends over 13 amino acids. CDR3 residues: CSVGWTGYNEQFF. DNA of the CDR3: TGCAGCGTTGGCTGGACTGGTTACAATGAGCAGTTCTTC.

This clonotype was seen repeatedly, ten times or more. The genes are TRBV12-3 or TRBV12-4 and TRBJ1-2, with D maybe TRBD1 (5 bases). V lost 11 bases and J lost 7, with 20 bases in between. CDR3 size: 13 residues. The CDR3 loop is CAGGGGTGGGYTF. CDR3 sequence (DNA): TGTGCCGGCGGGGGAGGGACGGGAGGTGGCTACACCTTC.

The table lists this clonotype with many counts. This sequence joins TRBV6-5 and TRBJ1-1; D not certain. In germline, CDR1 is MNHEY, CDR2 SVGAGI. The CDR3 consists of 14 residues. The V and J ends lost 4 bases and 2 bases respectively, with 11 bases between them. The CDR3 bases are TGTGCCAGCAGTTCACCGAATGGAAACACTGAAGCTTTCTTT. It yields the protein CASSSPNGNTEAFF.

This clonotype has only a few counts. This clone may be a read error of a much larger clone one base away. J is TRBJ2-7 and V is TRBV7-6; D is undetermined. Germline V lookup: CDR1 SGHVS, CDR2 FNYEAQ. The CDR3 sequence is 15 residues long. V was shortened by 3 bases and J by 0 bases, with 12 bases between the two germline ends. The CDR3 nucleotides are TGTGCCAGCAGCTTTGAAGGCACGGGCTCCTACGAGCAGTACTTC. Its translation is CASSFEGTGSYEQYF.

This clonotype has a count of ten or more. This chain uses TRBV6-5 with TRBJ2-7; D may be TRBD1 (6 bases). Trimming removed 3 bases from V and 7 bases from J, with 16 bases in between. This CDR3 contains 14 residues. The germline V gene has CDR1 MNHEY and CDR2 SVGAGI. The CDR3 loop reads CASSYGYRVGEQYF. The CDR3 nucleotides are TGTGCCAGCAGTTATGGTTACAGGGTGGGTGAGCAGTACTTC.

This clonotype came up many times. The chain combines TRBV5-1 with TRBJ2-1; a possible D gene is TRBD2 (7 bases). CDR3 length: 15 residues. Germline CDR1 SGHRS, CDR2 YFSETQ. V lost 4 bases to trimming and J lost 9 bases, with 20 bases between them. CDR3 protein: CASSAGASGGSEQFF. DNA for the CDR3: TGCGCCAGCAGCGCGGGGGCTAGCGGCGGATCTGAGCAGTTCTTC.

The table lists this clonotype with many counts. V and J are TRBV6-1 and TRBJ2-3, with D perhaps being TRBD1 or TRBD2 (5 bases each). Germline CDR1 reads MNHNS; CDR2 reads SASEGT. The CDR3 contains 15 residues. The V end was cut by 1 base, the J end by 2 bases, with 10 bases between. Written as DNA, the CDR3 is TGTGCCAGCAGTGAAGTGGGACCCCCCACAGATACGCAGTATTTT. Protein sequence: CASSEVGPPTDTQYF.